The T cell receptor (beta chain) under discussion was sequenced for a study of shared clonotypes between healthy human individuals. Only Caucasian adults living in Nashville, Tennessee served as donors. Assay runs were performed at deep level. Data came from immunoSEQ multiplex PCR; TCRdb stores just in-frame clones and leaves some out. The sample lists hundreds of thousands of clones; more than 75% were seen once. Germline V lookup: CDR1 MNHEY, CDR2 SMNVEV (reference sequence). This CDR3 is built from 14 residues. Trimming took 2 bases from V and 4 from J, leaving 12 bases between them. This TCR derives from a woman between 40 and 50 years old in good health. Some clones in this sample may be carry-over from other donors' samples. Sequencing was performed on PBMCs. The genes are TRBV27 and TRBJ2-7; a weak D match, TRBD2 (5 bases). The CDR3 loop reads CASSLQRSLYEQYF. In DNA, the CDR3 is TGTGCCAGCAGTTTACAGCGGAGCCTTTACGAGCAGTACTTC.